This passage covers 27 T cell receptor beta chains from one sample sequenced in a study of T cell changes during pregnancy in multiple sclerosis. Sequencing was performed with immunoSEQ multiplex PCR; in TCRdb, only in-frame clones are kept and a portion is missing. The top ten hold 0.58% of the sample, which has 55,000 to 85,000 clones, approximately 94% seen once. Source: peripheral blood, taken in the third trimester of pregnancy. Source of these receptors: a female donor with multiple sclerosis, enrolled in a pregnancy study.

The rearrangement links TRBV9 to TRBJ2-2; 9 positions agree with TRBD2. There are 15 residues in the CDR3. J lost 5 bases, V lost 4 bases, and 6 bases had no gene match. Germline V lookup: CDR1 SGDLS, CDR2 YYNGEE. The CDR3, as DNA: TGTGCCAGCAGCAAGGAAAGCGGGGGGACCGGGGAGCTGTTTTTT. It encodes CASSKESGGTGELFF.

The V and J genes are TRBV4-3 and TRBJ1-1; D possibly corresponds to TRBD1 (5 bases). This CDR3 contains 15 residues. In germline, CDR1 is LGHNA, CDR2 YSLEER. Trimming took off 0 bases at V and 1 base at J, with 9 bases between the two ends. The DNA for the CDR3 is TGCGCCAGCAGCCAAGATCCAGGGAAGAACACTGAAGCTTTCTTT. Its protein product is CASSQDPGKNTEAFF.

The chain carries TRBV2 and TRBJ2-2; 13 bases fit TRBD2. The CDR3 runs 17 residues. Per the germline V gene, CDR1 is SNHLY and CDR2 is FYNNEI. The V and J ends lost 7 bases and 7 bases, in that order; junction bases with no gene match: 12. CDR3 nucleotide sequence: TGTGCCAGCAATCGACTAGCGGGGGGTCCCGGGGTCGGGGAGCTGTTTTTT. As protein: CASNRLAGGPGVGELFF.

The J gene is TRBJ1-5, the V gene TRBV7-6; 8 positions agree with TRBD1. Germline V gene data show CDR1 as SGHVS and CDR2 as FNYEAQ. The CDR3 spans 17 residues. Trimming removed 5 bases from V and 2 bases from J; junction bases left unmatched: 11. In DNA, the CDR3 is TGTGCCAGCAGCGCGCATGGACAGGGAGGAGGCAATCAGCCCCAGCATTTT. This translates into CASSAHGQGGGNQPQHF.

V and J are TRBV19 and TRBJ2-3; D unresolved. Germline CDR1 reads LNHDA; CDR2 reads SQIVND (reference sequence). The CDR3 is 14 residues long. The V end was cut by 3 bases, the J end by 1 base, with 8 bases between. CDR3: CASSIGLGTDTQYF. In DNA form, the CDR3 reads TGTGCCAGTAGTATTGGGCTGGGCACAGATACGCAGTATTTT.

The chain is built from TRBV6-5 and TRBJ2-1; D is perhaps TRBD1 (5 bases). V lost 6 bases and J lost 7, with 19 bases in between. The germline V gene encodes CDR1 MNHEY and CDR2 SVGAGI. The CDR3 is 15 residues long. The CDR3 sequence: CASSLYQGSVNEQFF. The CDR3 region has the DNA TGTGCCAGCAGCCTCTATCAGGGTTCTGTGAATGAGCAGTTCTTC.

As regards this clone: Additional DNA sequences in this sample encode the identical CDR3. The chain combines TRBV7-9 with TRBJ1-5; D is possibly TRBD1 (6 bases). CDR1 SEHNR and CDR2 FQNEAQ come from the germline V gene (reference sequence). V was clipped by 2 bases and J by 2 bases, with 7 bases between them. The CDR3 totals 14 residues. This chain's CDR3 is CASSLPGGNQPQHF. DNA of the CDR3: TGTGCCAGCAGCTTACCAGGGGGCAATCAGCCCCAGCATTTT.

This clone was detected once. The V and J genes are TRBV2 and TRBJ2-3, with 10 bases fitting TRBD2. V trimming: 6 bases; J trimming: 1 base; junction bases outside the gene matches: 7. The CDR3 loop spans 16 amino acids. CDR1 SNHLY and CDR2 FYNNEI come from the germline V gene. The CDR3 reads CASRYRTSGGTDTQYF. The CDR3 nucleotides read TGTGCCAGCAGGTATCGGACTAGCGGAGGCACAGATACGCAGTATTTT.

The chain has TRBV6-1 and TRBJ1-1; D is possibly TRBD1 (6 bases). CDR1 is MNHNS and CDR2 is SASEGT in the germline V gene. The CDR3 is 15 amino acids. The germline V and J ends were trimmed by 5 bases and 5 bases, with 18 bases remaining between them. CDR3 sequence (DNA): TGTGCCAGCAGTCAATGGCCAGGGGCGAGGACTGAAGCTTTCTTT. Translation: CASSQWPGARTEAFF.

V and J are TRBV4-3 and TRBJ2-3; no clear D gene. V was trimmed by 0 bases and J by 0 bases, leaving 7 bases between them. CDR1 and CDR2 (germline): LGHNA, YSLEER. This CDR3 spans 15 amino acids. The CDR3 reads CASSQDSRSTDTQYF. The CDR3 nucleotides read TGCGCCAGCAGCCAAGATAGCCGTAGCACAGATACGCAGTATTTT.

The chain carries TRBV2 and TRBJ2-7; D is undetermined. The CDR3 contains 11 residues. CDR1 is SNHLY, CDR2 FYNNEI, per germline. The ends were cut back, 5 bases at V and 2 bases at J, with 4 bases in the middle. CDR3 bases: TGTGCCAGCAGTCGGGCCTACGAGCAGTACTTC. This sequence encodes CASSRAYEQYF.

The chain employs TRBV7-2 and TRBJ1-2; 8 positions agree with TRBD1. J was trimmed by 5 bases and V by 8 bases; bases with no gene match: 16. The CDR3 runs 16 residues. Germline lookup yields CDR1 SGHTA and CDR2 FQGNSA. The chain's CDR3 is CASVQRRGQGLYGYTF. For the CDR3, the DNA is TGTGCCAGCGTCCAAAGGAGAGGACAGGGTTTATATGGCTACACCTTC.

V is TRBV9 and J is TRBJ1-1; TRBD1 agrees at 7 bases. Germline assignment: CDR1 SGDLS and CDR2 YYNGEE. The CDR3 has 14 residues. J lost 8 bases, V lost 0 bases, and 7 bases had no gene match. The CDR3 DNA reads as TGTGCCAGCAGCGTAGCGGACAGGAGGCGGGAAGCTTTCTTT. Amino acids: CASSVADRRREAFF.

The V gene is TRBV5-1, the J gene TRBJ1-4; TRBD1 is a possible D gene (5 bases). CDR1 and CDR2 (germline): SGHRS, YFSETQ. Between the trimmed V and J ends, which lost 5 bases and 0 bases, there was a span of 8 bases. This CDR3 spans 14 amino acids. DNA of the CDR3: TGCGCCAGCAGTGCGGGGCCAACTAATGAAAAACTGTTTTTT. It codes for CASSAGPTNEKLFF.

The sample holds one count of this clone. The rearrangement links TRBV5-5 to TRBJ1-1, with D possibly being TRBD1 (5 bases). The CDR3 is 12 amino acids. The germline V and J ends were trimmed by 0 bases and 8 bases, with 8 bases remaining between them. The V gene's germline CDR1 is SGHKS and CDR2 YYEKEE (reference sequence). CDR3 amino acids: CASSLEGWEAFF. The CDR3 DNA reads as TGTGCCAGCAGCTTGGAGGGGTGGGAAGCTTTCTTT.

This rearrangement joins TRBV5-1 to TRBJ2-1; 12 nucleotides agree with TRBD1. The CDR3 has 17 residues. Germline CDR1 is SGHRS and CDR2 is YFSETQ. V was clipped by 4 bases and J by 2 bases; unmatched bases: 7. The CDR3 reads CASSATGTGGAYNEQFF. CDR3 in DNA: TGCGCCAGCAGCGCCACCGGGACAGGGGGCGCCTACAATGAGCAGTTCTTC.

The genes are TRBV4-3 and TRBJ1-2, with 7 positions matching TRBD1. Germline CDR1 LGHNA, CDR2 YSLEER. V lost 2 bases, J lost 8 bases, and 5 bases stayed unmatched. The CDR3 totals 13 residues. This chain's CDR3 is CASSQRGPEGYTF. CDR3 coding DNA: TGCGCCAGCAGCCAAAGGGGGCCAGAAGGCTACACCTTC.

The chain joins TRBV14 to TRBJ1-2, with D unclear. Germline CDR1 SGHDN, CDR2 FVKESK. The V and J ends lost 1 base and 7 bases respectively, with 7 bases between them. The CDR3 has 12 residues. CDR3 sequence reads: CASSQGTVGYTF. CDR3 in DNA: TGTGCCAGCAGCCAAGGAACGGTTGGCTACACCTTC.

The chain recombines TRBV7-2 with TRBJ1-4; 10 nucleotides agree with TRBD1. The germline gives CDR1 SGHTA, CDR2 FQGNSA. The CDR3 has 16 residues. J gave up 6 bases and V 5 bases, and 9 bases lay outside the gene matches. The CDR3 DNA reads TGTGCCAGCAGCCCTAGCCTCGGACAGGGGGATGAAAAACTGTTTTTT. This codes for CASSPSLGQGDEKLFF.

The genes are TRBV9 and TRBJ2-2; the match to TRBD1 covers 9 bases. V lost 3 bases and J lost 5; bases outside the gene matches: 5. CDR3 length: 15 amino acids. Germline V gives CDR1 SGDLS, CDR2 YYNGEE. Here the CDR3 reads CASSDRGLGTGELFF. As DNA, the CDR3 is TGTGCCAGCAGCGACAGGGGGCTGGGGACCGGGGAGCTGTTTTTT.

The chain uses TRBV4-1 and TRBJ2-1; tentative D call: TRBD1 (6 bases). The germline gives CDR1 MGHRA, CDR2 YSYEKL. This CDR3 contains 14 residues. Trimming removed 4 bases at V and 1 base at J, with 8 bases between. As DNA, the CDR3 is TGCGCCAGCAGCCCTCAGGGGTCCTACAATGAGCAGTTCTTC. Translation gives CASSPQGSYNEQFF.

The gene calls are TRBV6-4 and TRBJ2-5; the match to TRBD2 covers 9 bases. Looked up from germline, CDR1 is MRHNA and CDR2 is SNTAGT. The CDR3 is made up of 17 amino acids. V lost 3 bases, J lost 5 bases, and 13 bases stayed unmatched. The DNA of the CDR3 is TGTGCCAGCAGTGAGGTGGGGGCTAGCGGGGCCCGGGAGACCCAGTACTTC. The encoded protein is CASSEVGASGARETQYF.

The chain has TRBV7-7 and TRBJ2-6, with D unresolved. The V and J ends lost 5 bases and 1 base respectively, with 12 bases between them. CDR1 SSHAT and CDR2 FNYEAQ come from the germline V gene (reference sequence). This CDR3 is 16 amino acids long. The CDR3, as DNA: TGTGCCAGCAGCCCCAGTGCCGCTTCTGGGGCCAACGTCCTGACTTTC. It codes for CASSPSAASGANVLTF.

The J gene is TRBJ1-4, the V gene TRBV18; D remains ambiguous. V was clipped by 1 base and J by 5 bases, with 11 bases between them. Germline V lookup: CDR1 KGHSH, CDR2 LQKENI. The CDR3 runs 15 residues. The DNA for the CDR3 is TGTGCCAGCTCACCACAGTTAAAGGAGAATGAAAAACTGTTTTTT. Residues: CASSPQLKENEKLFF.

V gene TRBV7-6 combines with J gene TRBJ1-2; unclear D gene. Trimming took 1 base from V and 7 from J, leaving 10 bases between them. Per germline, CDR1 SGHVS and CDR2 FNYEAQ. The CDR3 spans 13 residues. Written as DNA, the CDR3 is TGTGCCAGCAGCTTAGATCGGGTTGGTGGCTACACCTTC. It codes for CASSLDRVGGYTF.

V gene TRBV18 combines with J gene TRBJ1-2, with 9 nucleotides matching TRBD1. V trimming: 6 bases; J trimming: 4 bases; junction bases outside the gene matches: 6. The germline gives CDR1 KGHSH, CDR2 LQKENI. The CDR3 contains 14 residues. The CDR3 loop reads CASSPGTGIYGYTF. The DNA for the CDR3 is TGTGCCAGCTCTCCGGGGACAGGGATCTATGGCTACACCTTC.

The DNA of the CDR3 is TGTGCCAGCAGTACCGAGAGTGGCTACACCTTC. As protein: CASSTESGYTF. V gene TRBV2 combines with J gene TRBJ1-2; D not certain. Trimming left V 5 bases short and J 7 bases short, with 8 bases between. Germline V gene data show CDR1 as SNHLY and CDR2 as FYNNEI. CDR3 length equals 11 residues.